This T cell receptor beta chain was sequenced in a study of PD-L1 blockade in urothelial cancer. On the study more broadly: The researchers analyzed blood 3 weeks (second dose) and 6 weeks after treatment start. Findings and limits, study-wide: Tumor-associated clones in the blood of durable-benefit patients grew more at 3 weeks.

Time point reported: peripheral blood 6 weeks after treatment start. Individual patients had between 1 and 8 samples, taken pretreatment and on-treatment. On this clone: Its antigen remains unidentified.

The CDR3 is 16 amino acids. The germline gives CDR1 SGDLS, CDR2 YYNGEE. V shed 3 bases, J shed 4 bases, and the junction held 8 bases outside the gene matches. Into every PCR, synthetic TCR analog templates were spiked. The repertoire was sequenced with immunoSEQ multiplex PCR; TCRdb's copy has only in-frame clones and lacks some. The sample has around 110,000 clones; around 93% are singletons. The receptor comes from a man in his fifties or sixties with urothelial cancer. V usage is TRBV9 and J usage is TRBJ2-3, with TRBD2 identical over 10 bases. This specimen was PBMCs, taken around atezolizumab (anti-PD-L1) treatment. The CDR3 sequence: CASSERFGTSADTQYF. CDR3 coding DNA: TGTGCCAGCAGCGAGAGATTTGGGACTAGCGCAGATACGCAGTATTTT.